In its sample, the clone carrying this T cell receptor beta chain was seen a few times. The antigen is undetermined. Through a sample-barcoded 5' primer and a J-beta primer mix, a second PCR was run for about 6 to 12 cycles. TCRdb re-analysed the 5' RACE reads in MiXCR, keeping a single row per CDR3 protein. The sample lists 700,000 to 900,000 distinct CDR3 sequences; 53% were seen once. The data originate from a study of blood T cells in healthy people across ages. General observations from the study: The study regarded diversity estimates from one million T cells as underestimates. Older age coincided with a roughly linear decline in TCR beta diversity per million T cells. Donor CMV status, an unknown factor, possibly confounded changes in expanded clonotypes.

V lost 6 bases, J lost 2 bases, and 17 bases stayed unmatched. Looked up from germline, CDR1 is SQVTM and CDR2 is ANQGSEA. The length of the CDR3 is 18 residues. The TCR was taken from a man older than 75 in good health. The J gene is TRBJ2-1, the V gene TRBV29-1; 9 bases line up with TRBD1. Sequenced input: blood. CDR3 sequence reads: CSVAGVTGGVNPYNEQFF. In DNA, the CDR3 is TGCAGCGTCGCAGGGGTCACAGGGGGCGTAAATCCCTACAATGAGCAGTTCTTC.